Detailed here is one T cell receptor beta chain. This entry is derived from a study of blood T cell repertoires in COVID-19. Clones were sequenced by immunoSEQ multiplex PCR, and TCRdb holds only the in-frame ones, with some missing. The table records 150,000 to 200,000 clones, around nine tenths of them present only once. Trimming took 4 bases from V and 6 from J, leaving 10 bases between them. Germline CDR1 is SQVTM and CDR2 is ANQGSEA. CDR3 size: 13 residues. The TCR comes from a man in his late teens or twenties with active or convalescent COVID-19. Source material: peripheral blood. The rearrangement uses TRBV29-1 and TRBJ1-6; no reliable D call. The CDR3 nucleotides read TGCAGCGTTGTGGAACAGTTTAATTCACCCCTCCACTTT. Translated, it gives CSVVEQFNSPLHF.